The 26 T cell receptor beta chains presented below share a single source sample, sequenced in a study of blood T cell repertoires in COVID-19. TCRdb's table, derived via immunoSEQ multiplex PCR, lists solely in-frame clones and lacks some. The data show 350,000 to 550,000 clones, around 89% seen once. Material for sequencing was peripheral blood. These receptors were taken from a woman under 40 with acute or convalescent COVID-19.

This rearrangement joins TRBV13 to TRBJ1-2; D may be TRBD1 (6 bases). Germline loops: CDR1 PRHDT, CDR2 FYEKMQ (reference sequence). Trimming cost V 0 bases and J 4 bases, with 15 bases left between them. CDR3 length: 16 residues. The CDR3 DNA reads TGTGCCAGCAGCTTAGGGGAGAACAGGGTTAGCTATGGCTACACCTTC. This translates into CASSLGENRVSYGYTF.

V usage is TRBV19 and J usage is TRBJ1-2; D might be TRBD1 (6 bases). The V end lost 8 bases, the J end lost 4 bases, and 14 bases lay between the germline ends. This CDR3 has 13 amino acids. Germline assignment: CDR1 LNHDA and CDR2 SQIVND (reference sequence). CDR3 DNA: TGTGCCAGTGACCCAGGGGCGACCTATGGCTACACCTTC. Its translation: CASDPGATYGYTF.

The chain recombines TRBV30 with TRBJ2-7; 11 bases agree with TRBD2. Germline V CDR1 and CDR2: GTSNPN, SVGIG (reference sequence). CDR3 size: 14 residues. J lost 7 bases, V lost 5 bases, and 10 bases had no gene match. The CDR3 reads CAWAIAGGPGEQYF. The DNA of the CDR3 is TGTGCCTGGGCCATAGCGGGGGGGCCGGGTGAGCAGTACTTC.

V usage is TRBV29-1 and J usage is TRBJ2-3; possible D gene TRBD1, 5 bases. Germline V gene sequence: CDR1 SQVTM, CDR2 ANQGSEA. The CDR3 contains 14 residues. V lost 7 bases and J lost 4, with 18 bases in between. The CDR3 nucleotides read TGCAGCGGCGCGTGGCAGGGATGGCCAGATACGCAGTATTTT. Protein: CSGAWQGWPDTQYF.

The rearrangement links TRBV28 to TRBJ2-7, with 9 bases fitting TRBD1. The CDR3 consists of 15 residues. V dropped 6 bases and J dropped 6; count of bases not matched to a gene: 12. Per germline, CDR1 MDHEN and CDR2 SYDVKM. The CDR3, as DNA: TGTGCCAGCAGCTCGGGACAGGGTCGTCGCTCCGAGCAGTACTTC. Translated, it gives CASSSGQGRRSEQYF.

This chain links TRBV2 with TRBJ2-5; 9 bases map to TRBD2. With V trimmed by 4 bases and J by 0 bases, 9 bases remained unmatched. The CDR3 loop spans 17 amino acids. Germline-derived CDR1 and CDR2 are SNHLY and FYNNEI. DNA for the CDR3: TGTGCCAGCAGTGGGAGCGGGGGGATTCCCTACCAAGAGACCCAGTACTTC. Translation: CASSGSGGIPYQETQYF. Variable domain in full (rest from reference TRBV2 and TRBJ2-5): EPEVTQTPSHQVTQMGQEVILRCVPISNHLYFYWYRQILGQKVEFLVSFYNNEISEKSEIFDDQFSVERPDGSNFTLKIRSTKLEDSAMYFCASSGSGGIPYQETQYFGPGTRLLVL.

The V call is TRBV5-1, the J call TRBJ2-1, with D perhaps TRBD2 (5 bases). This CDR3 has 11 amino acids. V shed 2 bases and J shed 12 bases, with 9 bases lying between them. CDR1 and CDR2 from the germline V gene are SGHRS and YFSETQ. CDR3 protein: CASSFGLRQFF. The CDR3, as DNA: TGCGCCAGCAGCTTTGGACTGCGGCAGTTCTTC.

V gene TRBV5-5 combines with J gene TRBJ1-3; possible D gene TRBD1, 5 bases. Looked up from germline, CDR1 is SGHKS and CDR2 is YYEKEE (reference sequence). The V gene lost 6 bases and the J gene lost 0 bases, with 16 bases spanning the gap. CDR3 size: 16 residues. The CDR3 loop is CASNIGRGNSGNTIYF. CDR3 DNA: TGTGCCAGCAACATTGGAAGGGGAAACTCTGGAAACACCATATATTTT.

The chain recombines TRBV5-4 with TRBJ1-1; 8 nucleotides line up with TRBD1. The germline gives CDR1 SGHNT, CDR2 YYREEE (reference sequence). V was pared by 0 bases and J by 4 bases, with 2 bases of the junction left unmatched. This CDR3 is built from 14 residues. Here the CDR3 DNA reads TGTGCCAGCAGCTTGGAAACAGGGGGCACTGAAGCTTTCTTT. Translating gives CASSLETGGTEAFF.

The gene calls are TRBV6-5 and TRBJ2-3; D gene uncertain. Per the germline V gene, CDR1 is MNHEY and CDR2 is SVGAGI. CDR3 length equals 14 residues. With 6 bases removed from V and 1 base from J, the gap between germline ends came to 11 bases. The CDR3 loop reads CASSPPRGTDTQYF. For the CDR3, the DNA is TGTGCCAGCAGCCCACCACGAGGCACAGATACGCAGTATTTT.

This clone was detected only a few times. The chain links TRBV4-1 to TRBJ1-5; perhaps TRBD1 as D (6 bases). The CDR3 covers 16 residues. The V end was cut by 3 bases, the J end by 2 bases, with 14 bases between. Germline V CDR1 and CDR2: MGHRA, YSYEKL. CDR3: CASSQGQGSRNQPQHF. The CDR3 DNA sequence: TGCGCCAGCAGCCAGGGGCAGGGGTCCCGCAATCAGCCCCAGCATTTT.

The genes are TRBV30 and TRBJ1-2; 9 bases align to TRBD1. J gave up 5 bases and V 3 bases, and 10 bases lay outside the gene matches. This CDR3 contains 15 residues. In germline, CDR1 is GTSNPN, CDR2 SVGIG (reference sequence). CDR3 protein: CAWRYTGGGGYGYTF. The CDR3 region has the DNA TGTGCCTGGAGATATACAGGGGGCGGAGGGTATGGCTACACCTTC. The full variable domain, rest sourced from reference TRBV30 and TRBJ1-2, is SQTIHQWPATLVQPVGSPLSLECTVEGTSNPNLYWYRQAAGRGLQLLFYSVGIGQISSEVPQNLSASRPQDRQFILSSKKLLLSDSGFYLCAWRYTGGGGYGYTFGSGTRLTVV.

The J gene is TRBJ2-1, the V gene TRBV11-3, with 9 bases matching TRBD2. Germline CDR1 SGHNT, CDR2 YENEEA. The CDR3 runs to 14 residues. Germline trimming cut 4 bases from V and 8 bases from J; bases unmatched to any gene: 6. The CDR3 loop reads CASSSQGLADEQFF. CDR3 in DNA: TGTGCCAGCAGCTCACAGGGACTAGCTGATGAGCAGTTCTTC.

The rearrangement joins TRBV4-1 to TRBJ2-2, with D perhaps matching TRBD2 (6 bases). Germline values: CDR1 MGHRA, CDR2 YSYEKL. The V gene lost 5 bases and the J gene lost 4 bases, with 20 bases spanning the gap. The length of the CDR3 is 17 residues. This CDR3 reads CASSVQVGRRGTGELFF. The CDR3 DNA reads TGCGCCAGCAGCGTTCAAGTAGGCAGGAGGGGCACCGGGGAGCTGTTTTTT.

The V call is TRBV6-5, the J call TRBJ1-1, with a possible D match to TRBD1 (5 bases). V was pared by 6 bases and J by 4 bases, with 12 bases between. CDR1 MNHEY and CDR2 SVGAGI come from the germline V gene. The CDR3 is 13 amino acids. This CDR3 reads CASSRGVGTEAFF. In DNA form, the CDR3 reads TGTGCCAGCAGCCGGGGGGTGGGCACTGAAGCTTTCTTT.

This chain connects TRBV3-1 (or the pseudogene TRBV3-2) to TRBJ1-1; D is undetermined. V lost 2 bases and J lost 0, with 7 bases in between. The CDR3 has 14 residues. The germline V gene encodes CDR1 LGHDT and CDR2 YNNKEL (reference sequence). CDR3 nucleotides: TGTGCCAGCAGCCAATACAGCTTGAACACTGAAGCTTTCTTT. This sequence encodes CASSQYSLNTEAFF.

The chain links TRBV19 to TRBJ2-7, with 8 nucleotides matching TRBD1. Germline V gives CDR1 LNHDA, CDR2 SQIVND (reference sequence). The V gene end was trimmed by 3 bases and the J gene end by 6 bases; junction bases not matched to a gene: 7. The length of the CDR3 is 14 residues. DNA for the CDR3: TGTGCCAGTAGTATGGCAGGGGGCGCGTCCGAGCAGTACTTC. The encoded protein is CASSMAGGASEQYF.

The CDR3 bases are TGTGCCAGCAGCTTAGCCGGGACAGGGTTCCTTCCGGGCGATTCACCCCTCCACTTT. It encodes CASSLAGTGFLPGDSPLHF. The chain employs TRBV5-6 and TRBJ1-6, with 9 nucleotides matching TRBD1. The germline gives CDR1 SGHDT, CDR2 YYEEEE. The CDR3 covers 19 residues. Trimming removed 2 bases from V and 8 bases from J; junction bases left unmatched: 17.

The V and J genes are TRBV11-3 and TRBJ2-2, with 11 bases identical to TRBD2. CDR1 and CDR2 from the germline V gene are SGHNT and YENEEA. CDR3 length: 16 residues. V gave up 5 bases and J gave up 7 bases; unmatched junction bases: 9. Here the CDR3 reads CASSRSPGLAVGELFF. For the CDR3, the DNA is TGTGCCAGCAGCCGATCGCCGGGACTAGCGGTCGGGGAGCTGTTTTTT.

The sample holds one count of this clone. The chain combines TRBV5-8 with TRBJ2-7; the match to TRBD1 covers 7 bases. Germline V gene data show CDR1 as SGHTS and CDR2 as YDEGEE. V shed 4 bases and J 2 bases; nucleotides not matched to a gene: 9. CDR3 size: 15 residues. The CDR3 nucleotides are TGTGCCAGCAGCCCCAACAGGGGACAAACCTACGAGCAGTACTTC. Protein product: CASSPNRGQTYEQYF.

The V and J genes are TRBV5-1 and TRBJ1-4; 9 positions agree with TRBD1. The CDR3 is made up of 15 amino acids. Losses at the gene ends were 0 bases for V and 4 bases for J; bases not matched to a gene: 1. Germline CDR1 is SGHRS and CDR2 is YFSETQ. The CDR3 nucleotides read TGCGCCAGCAGCTTGGACAGGGGGCGTAATGAAAAACTGTTTTTT. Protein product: CASSLDRGRNEKLFF. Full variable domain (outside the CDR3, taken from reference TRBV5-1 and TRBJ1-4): KAGVTQTPRYLIKTRGQQVTLSCSPISGHRSVSWYQQTPGQGLQFLFEYFSETQRNKGNFPGRFSGRQFSNSRSEMNVSTLELGDSALYLCASSLDRGRNEKLFFGSGTQLSVL.

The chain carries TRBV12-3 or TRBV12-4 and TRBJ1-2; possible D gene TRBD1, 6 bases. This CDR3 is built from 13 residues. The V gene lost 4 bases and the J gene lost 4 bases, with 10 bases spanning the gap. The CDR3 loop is CASSWDTSYGYTF. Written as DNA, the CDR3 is TGTGCCAGCAGTTGGGACACAAGCTATGGCTACACCTTC.

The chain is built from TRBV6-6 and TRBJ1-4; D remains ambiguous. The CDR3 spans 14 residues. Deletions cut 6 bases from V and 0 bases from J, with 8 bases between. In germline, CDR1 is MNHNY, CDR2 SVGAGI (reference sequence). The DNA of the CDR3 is TGTGCCAGCAGGACACAAGCAACTAATGAAAAACTGTTTTTT. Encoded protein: CASRTQATNEKLFF.

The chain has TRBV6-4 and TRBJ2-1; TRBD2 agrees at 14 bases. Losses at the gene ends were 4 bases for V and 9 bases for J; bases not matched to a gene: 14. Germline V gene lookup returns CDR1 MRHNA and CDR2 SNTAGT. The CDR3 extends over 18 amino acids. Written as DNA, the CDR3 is TGTGCCAGCAGTGCGGGAGGTCCCGGACTAGCGGGGGGCCCTGAGCAGTTCTTC. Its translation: CASSAGGPGLAGGPEQFF.

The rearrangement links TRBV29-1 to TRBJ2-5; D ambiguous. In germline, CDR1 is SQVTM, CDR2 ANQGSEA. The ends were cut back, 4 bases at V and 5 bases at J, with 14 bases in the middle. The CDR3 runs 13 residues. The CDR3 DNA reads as TGCAGCGTTGTGGTCGGGTCTTGGGAGACCCAGTACTTC. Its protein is CSVVVGSWETQYF.

CDR3 amino acids: CASSGQGAPHGYTF. In DNA, the CDR3 is TGTGCCAGTAGTGGACAGGGGGCGCCCCATGGCTACACCTTC. The rearrangement uses TRBV19 and TRBJ1-2, with 11 bases identical to TRBD1. V was pared by 5 bases and J by 6 bases, with 5 bases of the junction left unmatched. Germline lookup yields CDR1 LNHDA and CDR2 SQIVND (reference sequence). The CDR3 spans 14 residues.